This is a list of T cell receptor beta chains from one sample in a study of identical twins. TCRdb independently ran MiXCR on the 5' RACE reads; one entry per CDR3 protein. The table has fewer than 250,000 distinct CDR3 sequences, roughly 15% seen once. Separately, the same data were catalogued under a study of T cells expressing NK-cell markers.

The specimen sequenced was CD8+ T cells sorted from blood. The receptor source for this set is a woman aged 18-30 years in good health. CDR3s include the opening cysteine and the closing phenylalanine or tryptophan. The D gene is left open where the match is weak. Size values are once, few and many counts, or a class for expanded clones, and some rows have none.

D gene	V gene	J gene	clone size	CDR3 DNA	CDR3 protein
NA	TRBV6-1	TRBJ2-1	few	TGTGCCAGCAGCCCCGGGACTGGGATCTACAATGAGCAGTTCTTC	CASSPGTGIYNEQFF
TRBD2	TRBV6-6	TRBJ2-7	few	TGTGCCACCGGGGGGGGAGTTTCCTACGAGCAGTACTTC	CATGGGVSYEQYF
TRBD2	TRBV4-1	TRBJ2-2	NA	TGCGCCAGCAGCCAACGTAACAGCGGGGGGGCCCGGACCGGGGAGCTGTTTTTT	CASSQRNSGGARTGELFF
TRBD2	TRBV4-1	TRBJ2-1	NA	TGCGCCAGCAGCCTAACGACTAGTCGGGGGGGCAATGAGCAGTTCTTC	CASSLTTSRGGNEQFF
NA	TRBV6-1	TRBJ2-3	few	TGTGCCAGCAGTGAACGACAGGCTGATGGAAACACAGATACGCAGTATTTT	CASSERQADGNTDTQYF
NA	TRBV7-9	TRBJ1-2	NA	TGTGCCAGCAGCTCAAACGATCGGGGTCGAAACTATGGCTACACCTTC	CASSSNDRGRNYGYTF
NA	TRBV15	TRBJ2-2	NA	TGTGCCACCAGCAGAGACGCGAACACCGGGGAGCTGTTTTTT	CATSRDANTGELFF
TRBD2	TRBV7-8	TRBJ2-3	NA	TGTGCCAGCAGTCTACTAGCGGGGAGGGGAAATACGCAGTATTTT	CASSLLAGRGNTQYF
NA	TRBV29-1	TRBJ1-1	NA	TGCAGCGTAGTACAGGGCATGTCGAACACTGAAGCTTTCTTT	CSVVQGMSNTEAFF
NA	TRBV9	TRBJ2-6	few	TGTGCCAGCAGCGGGACTCCGGGGGCCAACGTCCTGACTTTC	CASSGTPGANVLTF
NA	TRBV15	TRBJ2-1	NA	TGTGCCACCAGACCGACCGAGGCCTCCTACAATGAGCAGTTCTTC	CATRPTEASYNEQFF
NA	TRBV9	TRBJ1-4	few	TGTGCCAGCAGCTCGTCCAGAGTAGGCTATGAAAAACTGTTTTTT	CASSSSRVGYEKLFF
TRBD2	TRBV12-3/TRBV12-4	TRBJ2-2	few	TGTGCCAGCAGCCCCGAGCGGGGGGGGAACACCGGGGAGCTGTTTTTT	CASSPERGGNTGELFF
NA	TRBV7-8	TRBJ2-7	NA	TGTGCCAGCAGCTTAGCGCTATGGGGAGGAAACTACGAGCAGTACTTC	CASSLALWGGNYEQYF
TRBD2	TRBV29-1	TRBJ2-1	few	TGCAGCGTTGAATCGGAAGCGGGAGAGCAGTTCTTC	CSVESEAGEQFF
NA	TRBV20-1	TRBJ2-1	few	TGCAGTGCTAGTAAAAAGCGGGAAGGGGGCAATGAGCAGTTCTTC	CSASKKREGGNEQFF
TRBD2	TRBV12-3/TRBV12-4	TRBJ2-1	NA	TGTGCCAGCAGACTATCGCTAACTAGCGGGAGCCACAATGAGCAGTTCTTC	CASRLSLTSGSHNEQFF
NA	TRBV2	TRBJ2-7	NA	TGTGCCAGTATAGACAAAGCCTACGAGCAGTACTTC	CASIDKAYEQYF
TRBD2	TRBV12-3/TRBV12-4	TRBJ2-2	few	TGTGCCAGCAGTCTAAGACTAGCGGTCACCGGGGAGCTGTTTTTT	CASSLRLAVTGELFF
TRBD2	TRBV27	TRBJ2-1	NA	TGTGCCAGCAGTCGGGGGGGTGAGCAGTTCTTC	CASSRGGEQFF
TRBD2	TRBV11-1	TRBJ2-3	few	TGTGCCAGCAGCTCCGGGACTAGCGGGAGGCTTTGGGTAGTAGATACGCAGTATTTT	CASSSGTSGRLWVVDTQYF
NA	TRBV12-3/TRBV12-4	TRBJ1-1	few	TGTGCCAGCAGTTCAACAGAGGGGATTGAAGCTTTCTTT	CASSSTEGIEAFF
NA	TRBV10-3	TRBJ1-2	NA	TGTGCCATCAGTGAAGGGAATTATGGCTACACCTTC	CAISEGNYGYTF
NA	TRBV20-1	TRBJ2-1	NA	TGCAGTGCTAGGGCTTTGAAGTTTAAGGAGGGTAGCTCCTACAATGAGCAGTTCTTC	CSARALKFKEGSSYNEQFF
NA	TRBV4-3	TRBJ2-5	NA	TGCGCCAGCAGCCAAGAACCGGGTCGGCAGGGGGAGACCCAGTACTTC	CASSQEPGRQGETQYF
TRBD2	TRBV9	TRBJ2-2	NA	TGTGCCAGCAGCGGAAGTCGCGGGAGGGCCGGGGAGCTGTTTTTT	CASSGSRGRAGELFF
NA	TRBV21-1	TRBJ2-1	NA	TGTGCCAGCAGCAAGGCCCCGGTCCCAGGGCAGTTCTTC	CASSKAPVPGQFF
TRBD1	TRBV20-1	TRBJ2-5	NA	TGCAGTGCTACGGACAGGGCTGGGGGCCAAGAGACCCAGTACTTC	CSATDRAGGQETQYF
NA	TRBV7-9	TRBJ2-1	once	TGTGCCAGCAGCGTATATGGAGGAGGCTCCTACAATGAGCAGTTCTTC	CASSVYGGGSYNEQFF
NA	TRBV13	TRBJ1-2	medium-sized	TGTGCCAGCAGCTTAGGGGAGAATTCTAACTATGGCTACACCTTC	CASSLGENSNYGYTF
TRBD2	TRBV7-3	TRBJ2-1	many	TGTGCCAGCAGCTCCAGCGGGGGGTCCTACAATGAGCAGTTCTTC	CASSSSGGSYNEQFF
NA	TRBV25-1	TRBJ2-7	NA	TGTGCCAGCAGGGGGGGCCTAGCGGTAGGCTACGAGCAGTACTTC	CASRGGLAVGYEQYF
NA	TRBV29-1	TRBJ2-1	NA	TGCAGCCTGGAGGGGGCTTCCTACAATGAGCAGTTCTTC	CSLEGASYNEQFF
TRBD2	TRBV12-3/TRBV12-4	TRBJ2-3	NA	TGTGCCAGCAGCCCGGGACTAAGTCCAGATACGCAGTATTTT	CASSPGLSPDTQYF
NA	TRBV9	TRBJ2-2	NA	TGTGCCAGCAGCGTAGGGAGCAGATCGAACACCGGGGAGCTGTTTTTT	CASSVGSRSNTGELFF
TRBD2	TRBV28	TRBJ2-3	NA	TGTGCCAGCAGTCTCCTAGCGGGGGGGAAGGGTACGCAGTATTTT	CASSLLAGGKGTQYF
NA	TRBV12-3/TRBV12-4	TRBJ1-3	many	TGTGCCAGCAGTTCAGGACAGTCCTATATCGGAAACACCATATATTTT	CASSSGQSYIGNTIYF
NA	TRBV10-3	TRBJ1-2	few	TGTGCCACATGGGAGTTAGAGGCGATAACTGGCTACACCTTC	CATWELEAITGYTF
NA	TRBV4-1	TRBJ2-2	few	TGCGCCAGCAGCCAAAGGTCCGGGGAGCTGTTTTTT	CASSQRSGELFF
NA	TRBV5-5	TRBJ1-4	few	TGTGCCAGCAGCTTGTTGGGGTTGGGTGAAAAACTGTTTTTT	CASSLLGLGEKLFF
TRBD2	TRBV12-3/TRBV12-4	TRBJ2-3	NA	TGTGCCAGCAGTTTGTACGGGAGGGGATCAGATACGCAGTATTTT	CASSLYGRGSDTQYF
NA	TRBV6-1	TRBJ2-5	few	TGCCCTCCTTCCATTAAGGGGCTGGAGGAGACCCAGTACTTC	CPPSIKGLEETQYF
NA	TRBV6-1	TRBJ1-4	NA	TGTGCCAGCAGGCCAGGACGGAATGAAAAACTGTTTTTT	CASRPGRNEKLFF
NA	TRBV20-1	TRBJ1-1	NA	TGCAGTGCTCCCCGAGCTAGAGGTGAAGCTTTCTTT	CSAPRARGEAFF
NA	TRBV6-6	TRBJ1-1	NA	TGTGCCAGCAGAGGGTTAGGCACTGAAGCTTTCTTT	CASRGLGTEAFF
NA	TRBV10-3	TRBJ2-2	NA	TGTGCCCTTCTCCGGTCCGGGGAGCTGTTTTTT	CALLRSGELFF
TRBD2	TRBV27	TRBJ2-2	NA	TGTGCCAGCAGTTTGTCGGGAGGGGGTACCGGGGAGCTGTTTTTT	CASSLSGGGTGELFF
TRBD2	TRBV6-1	TRBJ2-1	few	TGTGCCAGCAGCGAGGTCCCGCTAGCGGGGGGGAATGAGCAGTTCTTC	CASSEVPLAGGNEQFF
TRBD1	TRBV6-1	TRBJ2-1	NA	TGTGCCAGCCGGGACAGGGGGGACAATGAGCAGTTCTTC	CASRDRGDNEQFF